A selection of T cell receptor beta chains follows, all from one sample in a study of vaccination and CD4 T cells after COVID-19. Antigen specificity for these receptors is unknown. TCRdb ran MiXCR on the PCR reads and lists one entry per CDR3 protein. The sample lists about 16,000 distinct CDR3 sequences, roughly 52% occurring once. The sample was CD4+ T cells from blood, cultured in vitro, taken before SARS-CoV-2 vaccination. The receptors derive from a human donor who had recovered from COVID-19. CDR3s include the opening cysteine and the closing phenylalanine or tryptophan. D genes are given only for firm matches. Some rows mark clone size as missing; the rest say once, few, many or name a class of expanded clone.

d_gene,v_gene,abundance,j_gene,CDR3nt,CDR3aa
-,TRBV28,-,TRBJ1-4,TGTGCCAGCACCCGAAGAGGAGGGAGTAATGAAAAACTGTTTTTT,CASTRRGGSNEKLFF
-,TRBV5-4,-,TRBJ2-5,TGTGCCAGCAGCTCGCAAGGGGGAAGTAGGGAGACCCAGTACTTC,CASSSQGGSRETQYF
-,TRBV6-5,once,TRBJ2-5,TGTGCCAGCAGTTACTCACTGATCCAAGAGACCCAGTACTTC,CASSYSLIQETQYF
TRBD2,TRBV20-1,few,TRBJ2-3,TGCAGTGCTAGTGACCCGCTAGCGGGAGCAGATACGCAGTATTTT,CSASDPLAGADTQYF
TRBD1,TRBV6-5,few,TRBJ1-5,TGTGCCAGCAGTTTTGGGACAGGAATTAGCAATCAGCCCCAGCATTTT,CASSFGTGISNQPQHF
TRBD2,TRBV27,-,TRBJ2-3,TGTGCCAGCAGTTTATCGATAAGGGCGGGAGGGAGCACAGATACGCAGTATTTT,CASSLSIRAGGSTDTQYF
-,TRBV10-3,-,TRBJ2-1,TGTGCCATCAGTACAACCAGGGACGTCGGGATGTTCTTC,CAISTTRDVGMFF
-,TRBV6-1,-,TRBJ2-7,TGTGCCAGCAGTGAATCTCCACTTGGGGGTTCTTACGAGCAGTACTTC,CASSESPLGGSYEQYF
-,TRBV6-1,few,TRBJ1-5,TGTGCCAGCAGTGAAGAAGCCGGACGGGGCAATCAGCCCCAGCATTTT,CASSEEAGRGNQPQHF
-,TRBV6-1,few,TRBJ2-7,TGTGCCAGCGGACAGACTTCCTACGAGCAGTACTTC,CASGQTSYEQYF
TRBD1,TRBV10-3,-,TRBJ2-5,TGTGCCATCAGTGAAGGGACAGGGTCATTAATGGAGACCCAGTACTTC,CAISEGTGSLMETQYF
-,TRBV7-3,-,TRBJ2-2,TGTGCCAGCAGCTTAACTAGCATCCCCCTAACCGGGGAGCTGTTTTTT,CASSLTSIPLTGELFF
TRBD1,TRBV7-6,-,TRBJ2-3,TGTGCCAGCAGCTTACGGGACAGGGGCCTCCCCCAGCAGTATTTT,CASSLRDRGLPQQYF
-,TRBV12-3/TRBV12-4,-,TRBJ2-5,TGTGCCAGCAGGACAGGACCCCAAGAGACCCAGTACTTC,CASRTGPQETQYF
TRBD1,TRBV20-1,-,TRBJ1-6,TGCAGTGCTAGCCCCGGGACAGGGGGTTATGATTCACCCCTCCACTTT,CSASPGTGGYDSPLHF
TRBD2,TRBV2,-,TRBJ2-1,TGTGCCAGCAGTGAAATCCTAGCGGGAGCGGGAGATGAGCAGTTCTTC,CASSEILAGAGDEQFF
-,TRBV20-1,-,TRBJ1-6,TGCAGTGCTAGGTCCGCTGGCGGGGAATCACCCCTCCACTTT,CSARSAGGESPLHF
-,TRBV20-1,-,TRBJ1-5,TGCAGTGCTAGTCAGGGGAATAGCAATCAGCCCCAGCATTTT,CSASQGNSNQPQHF
-,TRBV20-1,-,TRBJ2-7,TGCAGTGCTAGAGGGATGGAGGACTTGAGCTCCTACGAGCAGTACTTC,CSARGMEDLSSYEQYF
-,TRBV11-2,-,TRBJ2-2,TGTGCCAGTGGCTCCAGGAACACCGGGGAGCTGTTTTTT,CASGSRNTGELFF
-,TRBV28,-,TRBJ1-4,TGTGCCAGCAGTGGCGGGGGGGACATCCTCGGTGAAAAACTGTTTTTT,CASSGGGDILGEKLFF
-,TRBV6-5,-,TRBJ2-7,TGTGCCAGCAGTTATCGTCCTGCAAACTACGAGCAGTACTTC,CASSYRPANYEQYF
-,TRBV7-2,once,TRBJ2-3,TGTGCCAGCAGCTTATTGGGGTCCGAGGATACGCAGTATTTT,CASSLLGSEDTQYF
TRBD2,TRBV11-2,-,TRBJ2-7,TGTGCCAGCAGCTTAGAACGTGGAGCGGGGTACGAGCAGTACTTC,CASSLERGAGYEQYF
-,TRBV6-2/TRBV6-3,-,TRBJ2-5,TGTGCCAGCGCCAACGACTTGTACCAAGAGACCCAGTACTTC,CASANDLYQETQYF
-,TRBV20-1,-,TRBJ1-3,TGCAGTGCTAGAGGGGCTCCGGGACACACGAGTCGCGACTCTGGAAACACCATATATTTT,CSARGAPGHTSRDSGNTIYF
TRBD2,TRBV7-3,-,TRBJ2-1,TGTGCCAGCAGCTTCCGCGGGGGGGGAGGTAATGAGCAGTTCTTC,CASSFRGGGGNEQFF
TRBD2,TRBV6-2/TRBV6-3,-,TRBJ2-3,TGTGCCAGCAGGCCTAGACTAGCCACAGATACGCAGTATTTT,CASRPRLATDTQYF
TRBD2,TRBV5-1,few,TRBJ2-1,TGCGCCAGCAGCTTTAGCGGGGAAGGGAATGAGCAGTTCTTC,CASSFSGEGNEQFF
-,TRBV6-5,few,TRBJ2-3,TGTGCCAGCAGTTACGGGTGGGGCACAGATACGCAGTATTTT,CASSYGWGTDTQYF
-,TRBV28,-,TRBJ2-1,TGTGCCAGCAAGTTTGCGGATTTAGAGTTCTTC,CASKFADLEFF
-,TRBV6-1,-,TRBJ1-2,TGTGCCAGCAGTGAAGGTGTCGTAGACTATGGCTACACCTTC,CASSEGVVDYGYTF
-,TRBV7-9,-,TRBJ1-1,TGTGCCAGCAGCCCTATGACGCGAGGGAGGAACACTGAAGCTTTCTTT,CASSPMTRGRNTEAFF
-,TRBV20-1,-,TRBJ1-6,TGCAGTGCTAGACCCCGGGGGACCAATTCACCCCTCCACTTT,CSARPRGTNSPLHF
TRBD1,TRBV18,-,TRBJ2-5,TGTGCCAGCTCTAACGGACAGGAACGTCAAGAGACCCAGTACTTC,CASSNGQERQETQYF
TRBD2,TRBV20-1,-,TRBJ2-2,TGCAGTGCTAGAGATCATCTAGCGGGAGGTTGGACCGGGGAGCTGTTTTTT,CSARDHLAGGWTGELFF
-,TRBV28,-,TRBJ2-1,TGTGCCAGCAGTTTACGGGAACTAGAGCAGTTCTTC,CASSLRELEQFF
-,TRBV6-2/TRBV6-3,-,TRBJ2-2,TGTGCCAGCAGTTTCTTTAGTGATACCGGGGAGCTGTTTTTT,CASSFFSDTGELFF
TRBD1,TRBV24-1,-,TRBJ2-2,TGTGCCACCAGTGAGGACGGACAGGGGTCCGGGGAGCTGTTTTTT,CATSEDGQGSGELFF
-,TRBV20-1,few,TRBJ2-5,TGCAGTGCTCCGGGGGCCCAGGGCTTCCAAGAGACCCAGTACTTC,CSAPGAQGFQETQYF
-,TRBV4-2,-,TRBJ2-7,TGTGCTAGCAGCCAAGAGATCGGGGCTGGTACCTACGAGCAGTACTTC,CASSQEIGAGTYEQYF
TRBD2,TRBV20-1,-,TRBJ2-5,TGCAGTGCTAGAGAAGGGCGAGCGGGAGAACAAGAGACCCAGTACTTC,CSAREGRAGEQETQYF
-,TRBV6-1,-,TRBJ2-1,TGTGCCAGCACCCGACAGGCTAGCGCGAGCTCCTACAATGAGCAGTTCTTC,CASTRQASASSYNEQFF
-,TRBV2,-,TRBJ2-5,TGTGCCAGCCCAGGACAAGAGACCCAGTACTTC,CASPGQETQYF
TRBD2,TRBV7-9,-,TRBJ2-2,TGTGCCAGCAGCCTTGGGAGGGGGAACACCGGGGAGCTGTTTTTT,CASSLGRGNTGELFF
-,TRBV19,-,TRBJ2-1,TGTGCCAGTAGTATAAGGCGGAGGCGCTCCTACAATGAGCAGTTCTTC,CASSIRRRRSYNEQFF
TRBD1,TRBV28,-,TRBJ1-2,TGTGCCAGCAGGACTGGGACAGGCCTGAACTATGGCTACACCTTC,CASRTGTGLNYGYTF